Shown below are 3 T cell receptor beta chains from a single sample sequenced in a study of cytotoxic CD8 clonotypes in ibrutinib-treated CLL. Sequencing used immunoSEQ multiplex PCR; TCRdb keeps in-frame clones, though not all of them. The sample records 40,000 to 60,000 clones, approximately 51% being singletons. The specimen was PBMCs, collected after 12 months of ibrutinib treatment. Receptors were obtained from a human donor with chronic lymphocytic leukemia.

The V call is TRBV4-1, the J call TRBJ2-5; D perhaps matches TRBD2 (6 bases). Trimming stripped 1 base from V and 3 bases from J, with 12 bases between. Germline V gene lookup returns CDR1 MGHRA and CDR2 YSYEKL. This CDR3 has 15 residues. CDR3 residues: CASSQGLVGKETQYF. For the CDR3, the DNA is TGCGCCAGCAGCCAAGGACTAGTGGGCAAAGAGACCCAGTACTTC.

V and J are TRBV28 and TRBJ2-7; D unresolved. CDR3 length equals 12 residues. Between the trimmed V and J ends, which lost 4 bases and 6 bases, there was a span of 10 bases. The germline gives CDR1 MDHEN, CDR2 SYDVKM. The CDR3 DNA reads TGTGCCAGCAGTTCATCGTTTCTCGAGCAGTACTTC. This codes for CASSSSFLEQYF.

A few counts support this clone. The chain couples TRBV6-1 to TRBJ1-5, with TRBD1 identical over 8 bases. Germline lookup yields CDR1 MNHNS and CDR2 SASEGT. The CDR3 consists of 14 residues. After removal of 11 bases from V and 3 bases from J, the junction contained 9 bases not matched to a gene. CDR3 in DNA: TGTGCCTCAAGGACAGGGCAGAACAATCAGCCCCAGCATTTT. It yields the protein CASRTGQNNQPQHF.